These 8 T cell receptor beta chains share one sample of origin, sequenced in a study of T cell changes during pregnancy in multiple sclerosis (dated by TCRdb to the late 2010s). The library was produced with the immunoSEQ multiplex PCR assay. TCRdb carries this immuneACCESS record with in-frame sequences only. Its versions omit some clonotypes, under half of them owing to an unresolved V gene in the studies checked, with the rest unexplained. The sample table shows under 150,000 clones, and roughly 96% are seen once. 0.44% of the sample is taken by the ten largest. This sample comprised peripheral blood, obtained after pregnancy. The receptors come from a female donor with multiple sclerosis, enrolled in a pregnancy study.

This clone was seen once. V gene TRBV4-1 combines with J gene TRBJ2-1; D gene unclear. The germline gives CDR1 MGHRA, CDR2 YSYEKL. The CDR3 contains 17 residues. Trimming took 0 bases from V and 5 from J, leaving 17 bases between them. The CDR3 reads CASSQEDGSPWDNEQFF. The CDR3 DNA reads as TGCGCCAGCAGCCAAGAAGACGGGTCTCCCTGGGACAATGAGCAGTTCTTC.

This sequence joins TRBV5-6 and TRBJ2-7, with TRBD2 identical over 7 bases. V was pared by 0 bases and J by 5 bases, with 2 bases of the junction left unmatched. The CDR3 is made up of 13 amino acids. Germline V gives CDR1 SGHDT, CDR2 YYEEEE. CDR3 in amino acids: CASSLGEGNEQYF. CDR3 in DNA: TGTGCCAGCAGCTTGGGGGAGGGGAACGAGCAGTACTTC.

CDR3 sequence (DNA): TGTGCCAGCAGTGAAATAGCGGGAGGATCCTACGAGCAGTACTTC. Translated: CASSEIAGGSYEQYF. The chain couples TRBV2 to TRBJ2-7, with 10 bases aligning to TRBD2. Germline V gene lookup returns CDR1 SNHLY and CDR2 FYNNEI. The CDR3 contains 15 residues. The V segment lost 2 bases and the J segment 1 base; nucleotides outside the gene matches: 2.

The chain recombines TRBV29-1 with TRBJ2-7, with D tentatively TRBD2 (5 bases). Trimming pared 4 bases from V and 3 bases from J, leaving 7 bases between. Germline loops: CDR1 SQVTM, CDR2 ANQGSEA. The CDR3 is 11 residues long. CDR3 loop: CSVGGHYEQYF. The CDR3, as DNA: TGCAGCGTTGGCGGGCACTACGAGCAGTACTTC.

The chain links TRBV2 to TRBJ1-5; no reliable D call. The CDR3 is made up of 15 amino acids. The germline V gene encodes CDR1 SNHLY and CDR2 FYNNEI. V dropped 6 bases and J dropped 3 bases, with 15 bases sitting between them. The DNA of the CDR3 is TGTGCCAGCAGCGGGGAAGGTATCTACAATCAGCCCCAGCATTTT. Translation gives CASSGEGIYNQPQHF.

The chain recombines TRBV4-1 with TRBJ1-5; TRBD1 might be the D (5 bases). The CDR3 is 15 residues long. Germline-derived CDR1 and CDR2 are MGHRA and YSYEKL. Trimming stripped 0 bases from V and 0 bases from J, with 6 bases between. CDR3 residues: CASSQETVSNQPQHF. DNA for the CDR3: TGCGCCAGCAGCCAAGAGACAGTTAGCAATCAGCCCCAGCATTTT.

The DNA of the CDR3 is TGTGCCAGCAGTTACTCGGCCACAGGTTCTGGAAACACCATATATTTT. It specifies CASSYSATGSGNTIYF. This chain links TRBV6-5 with TRBJ1-3, with D perhaps matching TRBD1 (5 bases). The CDR3 is 16 residues long. Germline CDR1 is MNHEY and CDR2 is SVGAGI. V lost 0 bases, J lost 1 base, and 10 bases lay in between.

This chain joins TRBV30 and TRBJ2-3; TRBD1 is a possible D gene (5 bases). The CDR3 is 16 amino acids. V shed 2 bases and J shed 10 bases, with 25 bases lying between them. Per germline, CDR1 GTSNPN and CDR2 SVGIG (reference sequence). CDR3 sequence (DNA): TGTGCCTGGAGTCCCCCAGGGCTCCCTCGCATGGGGTCGCAGTATTTT. Amino acids: CAWSPPGLPRMGSQYF. Supplemented by reference TRBV30 and TRBJ2-3, the full variable domain reads SQTIHQWPATLVQPVGSPLSLECTVEGTSNPNLYWYRQAAGRGLQLLFYSVGIGQISSEVPQNLSASRPQDRQFILSSKKLLLSDSGFYLCAWSPPGLPRMGSQYFGPGTRLTVL.